Sequencing of this T cell receptor (beta chain) was carried out in a study of T cell responses to AZD1222 COVID-19 vaccine. Generated by immunoSEQ multiplex PCR, the TCRdb table keeps only in-frame clones and is missing some. The repertoire consists of roughly 120,000 clones, with less than 90% occurring once and the leading ten covering approximately 7.5%. Trimming took off 0 bases at V and 6 bases at J, with 8 bases between the two ends. Germline V gene lookup returns CDR1 LNHNV and CDR2 YYDKDF (reference sequence). The CDR3 contains 13 residues. This sequence joins TRBV15 and TRBJ1-1; no clear D. The TCR comes from an adult in good health. The input for sequencing was peripheral blood, taken on day 0 of AZD1222 vaccination. CDR3 sequence reads: CATSRDQGSEAFF. In DNA form, the CDR3 reads TGTGCCACCAGCAGAGATCAAGGTTCTGAAGCTTTCTTT. Full variable domain (rest looked up from reference TRBV15 and TRBJ1-1): DAMVIQNPRYQVTQFGKPVTLSCSQTLNHNVMYWYQQKSSQAPKLLFHYYDKDFNNEADTPDNFQSRRPNTSFCFLDIRSPGLGDTAMYLCATSRDQGSEAFFGQGTRLTVV.